This passage covers 28 T cell receptor beta chains from one sample sequenced in a study of cytomegalovirus exposure and HLA in healthy donors. The PCR contained 60 Vbeta and 13 Jbeta primers. Clones were read by immunoSEQ multiplex PCR, and TCRdb kept only the in-frame ones, dropping some. The repertoire holds about 200,000 clones, with roughly 80% as singletons. The sequencing sample was made of PBMCs. These TCRs come from a man aged 25-45 years in good health and CMV-seronegative.

Of note for this clone: A read error may produce the germline difference seen at one junction end. This sequence joins TRBV19 and TRBJ2-6; 13 bases map to TRBD2. Germline-derived CDR1 and CDR2 are LNHDA and SQIVND (reference sequence). The CDR3 length is 19 residues. The CDR3, as DNA: TGTGCCAGTAGCGAACTAGCGGGGGGGTCATCCTCTGGGGCCAGCGTCCTGACTTTC. Amino acid sequence: CASSELAGGSSSGASVLTF.

The chain combines TRBV6-1 with TRBJ1-3; D is unclear. CDR1 MNHNS and CDR2 SASEGT come from the germline V gene. The CDR3 contains 12 residues. The ends were cut back, 1 base at V and 8 bases at J, with 6 bases in the middle. CDR3 bases: TGTGCCAGCAGTGAAGGTACAGACACCATATATTTT. Protein: CASSEGTDTIYF.

The rearrangement links TRBV6-5 to TRBJ1-5; a possible D gene is TRBD1 (5 bases). CDR3 length: 15 residues. The germline V and J ends were trimmed by 2 bases and 5 bases, with 13 bases remaining between them. From germline, CDR1 is MNHEY and CDR2 SVGAGI. Here the CDR3 reads CASSYRPDSHQPQHF. CDR3 nucleotide sequence: TGTGCCAGCAGTTACCGTCCCGACAGTCATCAGCCCCAGCATTTT.

The chain uses TRBV2 and TRBJ2-2, with TRBD2 matching over 7 bases. Germline CDR1 reads SNHLY; CDR2 reads FYNNEI. The CDR3 consists of 16 residues. Trimming removed 2 bases from V and 6 bases from J; junction bases left unmatched: 9. Here the CDR3 reads CASSESASRGAGELFF. Here the CDR3 DNA reads TGTGCCAGCAGTGAATCGGCTAGCCGGGGGGCCGGGGAGCTGTTTTTT.

With regard to this clone: The identical CDR3 is also encoded by other nucleotide sequences in the sample. V usage is TRBV7-9 and J usage is TRBJ2-2, with D unclear. V was cut by 8 bases and J by 4 bases, with 17 bases left in between. Germline lookup yields CDR1 SEHNR and CDR2 FQNEAQ (reference sequence). The CDR3 runs 15 residues. The CDR3 sequence: CASCPTSMSTGELFF. CDR3 nucleotide sequence: TGTGCCAGCTGTCCAACTTCCATGTCCACCGGGGAGCTGTTTTTT.

The CDR3 reads CASSVVGRYSTDTQYF. The DNA for the CDR3 is TGTGCCAGCAGCGTAGTGGGCAGGTATAGCACAGATACGCAGTATTTT. This chain joins TRBV9 and TRBJ2-3, with D hard to call. Germline-derived CDR1 and CDR2 are SGDLS and YYNGEE. V lost 0 bases and J lost 0, with 11 bases in between. The CDR3 extends over 16 amino acids.

The gene calls are TRBV4-3 and TRBJ2-1, with 13 positions matching TRBD2. CDR1 is LGHNA and CDR2 is YSLEER in the germline V gene. CDR3 length equals 17 residues. Germline trimming cut 11 bases from V and 1 base from J; bases unmatched to any gene: 11. Here the CDR3 reads CASSGTSGVPSYNEQFF. Here the CDR3 DNA reads TGCGCCTCGTCTGGGACTAGCGGGGTTCCTTCCTACAATGAGCAGTTCTTC.

This clone was seen a handful of times. This sequence joins TRBV28 and TRBJ1-2; possible D gene TRBD1, 5 bases. This CDR3 is built from 14 residues. Germline-derived CDR1 and CDR2 are MDHEN and SYDVKM. Trimming cost V 3 bases and J 4 bases, with 12 bases left between them. The CDR3 bases are TGTGCCAGCAGTTTCGACAGCCTTATCTATGGCTACACCTTC. Its translation: CASSFDSLIYGYTF.

The gene calls are TRBV28 and TRBJ2-5; possible D gene TRBD2, 6 bases. V was clipped by 2 bases and J by 7 bases, with 11 bases between them. CDR1 and CDR2 (germline): MDHEN, SYDVKM. CDR3 length equals 13 residues. CDR3 protein: CASSLTGVGTQYF. The CDR3 DNA is TGTGCCAGCAGTTTAACGGGGGTCGGGACCCAGTACTTC.

This clone is a singleton in its sample. The genes are TRBV18 and TRBJ1-5; TRBD1 matches 9 bases. Germline V lookup: CDR1 KGHSH, CDR2 LQKENI. V shed 4 bases and J 4 bases; nucleotides not matched to a gene: 2. CDR3 length: 14 amino acids. The CDR3 region is CASSQGQGNQPQHF. In nucleotides, the CDR3 is TGTGCCAGCTCACAAGGACAGGGGAATCAGCCCCAGCATTTT.

The genes are TRBV7-2 and TRBJ1-5; a weak D match, TRBD1 (6 bases). The CDR3 consists of 15 residues. The V end lost 5 bases, the J end lost 3 bases, and 14 bases lay between the germline ends. Germline values: CDR1 SGHTA, CDR2 FQGNSA. The CDR3 nucleotides read TGTGCCAGCAGCCCTCAGGGGAGGGCCAATCAGCCCCAGCATTTT. It is translated as CASSPQGRANQPQHF.

This clone was observed a few times. At one of its ends the junction is not consistent with the germline gene, which may arise from a read error. CDR3 sequence: CASSEGVTPSGASVLTF. The CDR3 bases are TGTGCCAGCAGCGAAGGAGTTACCCCCTCTGGGGCCAGCGTCCTGACTTTC. This chain joins TRBV5-4 and TRBJ2-6; TRBD1 is a possible D gene (5 bases). CDR1 SGHNT and CDR2 YYREEE come from the germline V gene (reference sequence). The CDR3 is made up of 17 amino acids.

The chain uses TRBV7-9 and TRBJ2-3, with 7 bases matching TRBD2. This CDR3 has 15 residues. J was trimmed by 2 bases and V by 2 bases; bases with no gene match: 4. Germline CDR1 is SEHNR and CDR2 is FQNEAQ (reference sequence). The CDR3 DNA reads TGTGCCAGCAGCTTATTGGGGGGGGACACAGATACGCAGTATTTT. As protein: CASSLLGGDTDTQYF.

The chain links TRBV7-9 to TRBJ2-2; no definite D call. Trimming removed 5 bases at V and 6 bases at J, with 13 bases between. Germline V lookup: CDR1 SEHNR, CDR2 FQNEAQ (reference sequence). CDR3 length equals 14 residues. The CDR3, as DNA: TGTGCCAGCAGCCAACGAGTGTTACCCGGGGAGCTGTTTTTT. It yields the protein CASSQRVLPGELFF. Using reference TRBV7-9 and TRBJ2-2 for the parts outside the CDR3, the full variable domain is DTGVSQNPRHKITKRGQNVTFRCDPISEHNRLYWYRQTLGQGPEFLTYFQNEAQLEKSRLLSDRFSAERPKGSFSTLEIQRTEQGDSAMYLCASSQRVLPGELFFGEGSRLTVL.

The V gene is TRBV28, the J gene TRBJ1-2; D remains unclear. The CDR3 is 14 residues long. V gave up 7 bases and J gave up 0 bases, with 12 bases separating them. CDR1 is MDHEN and CDR2 is SYDVKM in the germline V gene. CDR3 coding DNA: TGTGCCAGCACCATACCATCAGCTAACTATGGCTACACCTTC. Translation gives CASTIPSANYGYTF.

This sequence joins TRBV5-4 and TRBJ2-1; TRBD2 aligns across 9 bases. Germline V lookup: CDR1 SGHNT, CDR2 YYREEE (reference sequence). The CDR3 has 17 amino acids. J gave up 1 base and V 4 bases, and 9 bases lay outside the gene matches. CDR3 region: CASSQGGLAISYNEQFF. Here the CDR3 DNA reads TGTGCCAGCAGCCAGGGGGGACTAGCAATTTCCTACAATGAGCAGTTCTTC.

The chain links TRBV5-1 to TRBJ1-6, with D hard to call. Germline V gives CDR1 SGHRS, CDR2 YFSETQ. With 7 bases removed from V and 0 bases from J, the gap between germline ends came to 14 bases. The length of the CDR3 is 16 residues. The CDR3 DNA follows: TGCGCCAGCCAACTGGCCGGGAGCTCCTATAATTCACCCCTCCACTTT. This sequence encodes CASQLAGSSYNSPLHF. The whole variable domain, remainder taken from reference TRBV5-1 and TRBJ1-6, is KAGVTQTPRYLIKTRGQQVTLSCSPISGHRSVSWYQQTPGQGLQFLFEYFSETQRNKGNFPGRFSGRQFSNSRSEMNVSTLELGDSALYLCASQLAGSSYNSPLHFGNGTRLTVT.

The chain uses TRBV28 and TRBJ1-2; no reliable D call. This CDR3 comprises 16 residues. Trimming shortened V by 2 bases and J by 0 bases, and 13 bases separated the two germline ends. The germline gives CDR1 MDHEN, CDR2 SYDVKM. This chain's CDR3 is CASSLRLEGANYGYTF. DNA of the CDR3: TGTGCCAGCAGTTTACGGTTGGAGGGAGCTAACTATGGCTACACCTTC.

Here the CDR3 DNA reads TGTGCCAGCTCACCACAGGAAACCGGGACAAGCACCTACGAGCAGTACTTC. It specifies CASSPQETGTSTYEQYF. The chain links TRBV18 to TRBJ2-7, with a possible D match to TRBD1 (6 bases). V was pared by 1 base and J by 2 bases, with 18 bases between. The CDR3 is 17 residues long. Germline V gene sequence: CDR1 KGHSH, CDR2 LQKENI.

The chain combines TRBV4-3 with TRBJ2-7, with TRBD2 identical over 9 bases. V lost 1 base, J lost 1 base, and 2 bases stayed unmatched. CDR1 is LGHNA, CDR2 YSLEER, per germline. CDR3 length: 15 residues. The DNA of the CDR3 is TGCGCCAGCAGCCAAGTGGCGGGGGGGTCCTACGAGCAGTACTTC. This translates into CASSQVAGGSYEQYF.

The J gene is TRBJ1-2, the V gene TRBV19; no clear D. Germline CDR1 LNHDA, CDR2 SQIVND (reference sequence). CDR3 length equals 13 residues. V lost 2 bases and J lost 2, with 6 bases in between. The CDR3 nucleotides are TGTGCCAGTAGTATACAGGCCAACTATGGCTACACCTTC. Translation gives CASSIQANYGYTF.

This chain joins TRBV5-1 and TRBJ1-5, with 8 bases aligning to TRBD1. Unmatched junction bases numbered 3, after V lost 0 bases and J lost 4 bases. The CDR3 is 15 amino acids. Germline V gene sequence: CDR1 SGHRS, CDR2 YFSETQ. The CDR3 DNA is TGCGCCAGCAGCTTGGCAGGGGGCGGGAATCAGCCCCAGCATTTT. Amino acid sequence: CASSLAGGGNQPQHF.

The rearrangement links TRBV28 to TRBJ2-7; 8 nucleotides agree with TRBD1. Looked up from germline, CDR1 is MDHEN and CDR2 is SYDVKM. V lost 5 bases to trimming and J lost 2 bases; unmatched junction nucleotides: 8. This CDR3 has 15 residues. In DNA form, the CDR3 reads TGTGCCAGCAGTCGCCCGGGACAGGCTGCCTACGAGCAGTACTTC. Protein product: CASSRPGQAAYEQYF.

The rearrangement links TRBV18 to TRBJ2-5; D is unresolved. The germline V gene encodes CDR1 KGHSH and CDR2 LQKENI. The CDR3 has 13 residues. V was clipped by 8 bases and J by 2 bases, with 12 bases between them. CDR3 nucleotides: TGTGCCAGCACTCGACAAGAACAAGAGACCCAGTACTTC. Translating gives CASTRQEQETQYF.

For this clone: A read error may account for a junction end that differs from germline. CDR3 region: CASSQITGAGASVLTF. In DNA form, the CDR3 reads TGCGCCAGCAGCCAAATTACAGGGGCTGGGGCCAGCGTCCTGACTTTC. This chain uses TRBV4-3 with TRBJ2-6; 7 bases are shared with TRBD1. Germline V gene lookup returns CDR1 LGHNA and CDR2 YSLEER. The CDR3 extends over 16 amino acids.

The V and J genes are TRBV27 and TRBJ1-6, with D unclear. V dropped 3 bases and J dropped 7 bases, with 10 bases sitting between them. Germline-derived CDR1 and CDR2 are MNHEY and SMNVEV (reference sequence). The CDR3 is made up of 14 amino acids. The CDR3 sequence is CASSFWRENSPLHF. The DNA of the CDR3 is TGTGCCAGCAGTTTTTGGAGAGAGAATTCACCCCTCCACTTT.

The chain has TRBV7-9 and TRBJ2-3; the match to TRBD1 covers 7 bases. The CDR3 is made up of 17 amino acids. J gave up 2 bases and V 5 bases, and 13 bases lay outside the gene matches. Germline V gene data show CDR1 as SEHNR and CDR2 as FQNEAQ (reference sequence). Written as DNA, the CDR3 is TGTGCCAGCAGCCTTCGGACAGGCCAATCTACCACAGATACGCAGTATTTT. Residues: CASSLRTGQSTTDTQYF.

The chain joins TRBV6-1 to TRBJ2-1; D is possibly TRBD1 (6 bases). The V gene lost 4 bases and the J gene lost 12 bases, with 19 bases spanning the gap. This CDR3 spans 14 amino acids. The germline CDR1 and CDR2 sequences are MNHNS and SASEGT. Written as DNA, the CDR3 is TGTGCCAGCAGTGCTTCCGGGACATCTGTCGGGCAGTTCTTC. Translating it yields CASSASGTSVGQFF.